The present TCR beta chain was sequenced within a study of T cell clones after liver transplantation (dated by TCRdb to the late 2010s). As for the study more broadly: The samples were obtained from ITN030ST, a randomized trial that attempted immunosuppression withdrawal within 2 years after liver transplantation. A cohort of 8 liver transplant recipients was studied, of whom 3 were classified as tolerant and 5 as non-tolerant. Subjects received no induction therapy and standard immunosuppression until randomization at 12-24 months post-transplant. Blood samples were collected pre-transplant, then pre-randomization ahead of withdrawal, and finally post-randomization once withdrawal had either been completed or failed. Tolerance was defined as complete withdrawal of immunosuppression for at least one year without a rise in liver enzymes beyond twice the upper limit of normal. Donor-reactive T cell clones were identified using TCRbeta sequencing after a pre-transplant mixed lymphocyte reaction and were then followed in post-transplant blood. Of the eight recipients, a few were HCV-positive, while the remaining recipients had been transplanted for non-autoimmune, non-viral indications. As an antigen-independent comparator for donor-reactive sequences, third party-reactive TCRbeta sequences were also identified from pre-transplant MLRs.

Comment on this clone: What this receptor recognizes is not known. No much larger clonotype is one base removed from it; base qualities were not supplied.

Trimming at the junction amounts to 1 base on V and 4 bases on J, and the germline ends lie 13 bases apart. CDR1 LGHNA and CDR2 YSLEER were looked up in the germline V gene. Reading from cysteine to phenylalanine, the CDR3 counts 15 amino acids. Left in the record is the CDR3 DNA by itself, 45 bases read in frame from the first base. Thawed unstimulated PBMCs were stained for CD3, CD4 and CD8 and FACS-sorted into CD3+CD4+ and CD3+CD8+ populations. Randomization to immunosuppression withdrawal applied to every one of the 8 studied subjects. The Qiagen DNeasy Blood and Tissue Kit was used for genomic DNA isolation. Using immunoSEQ, frozen genomic DNA was subjected to high-throughput TCRbeta CDR3 sequencing, a process that included PCR amplification, mapping, bias correction and internal controls. The paper's data handling went like this. Productive rearrangements were retained, and unique TCRbeta sequences were defined by the CDR3 nucleotide sequence together with the V and J gene. A sequence counted as donor-reactive only if the sequence showed at least 5-fold expansion in CFSE-low cells compared with unstimulated pre-transplant cells and had a frequency of at least 0.01%. Minimum frequency thresholds were set for each subject based on the unstimulated sample with the lowest template count, ensuring at least 90% detection power. Jensen-Shannon divergence between the top 1000 TCRbeta sequences post- versus pre-transplant served as the measure of repertoire turnover. Two-sided Fisher's exact tests were used to test for changes in the detection of donor-reactive sequences. This immuneACCESS table, as held by TCRdb, lists in-frame sequences with V and J called but not all clones. Of the missing ones, under half trace to an unresolved V gene in checked studies; the others have no known cause. That table furnishes V, J and clone size, whereas the DNA furnished D and trimming. Across this sample there are 75,000 to 85,000 clones, with roughly 80% seen only once. The leading ten clones occupy about 2.8% of the sample.

Points the paper makes about the study in general: Once repertoire turnover was taken into account, donor-reactive detection showed a significant reduction for CD4 in 7 of 8 subjects and for CD8 in 8 of 8. Because of small, heterogeneous patient numbers and non-standardized post-transplant time points, the conclusions were only preliminary. Low numbers of available donor cells limited the measurable donor-reactive repertoire in a couple of subjects. Donor-reactive sequences decreased more than third party-reactive sequences, which suggests partial antigen-specific deletion that was not related to withdrawal success. Because allograft tissue specimens were not available, migration of donor-reactive T cells into the graft, rather than deletion, may have occurred. In 5 of 8 subjects, circulating donor-reactive CD4 TCRbeta sequences decreased significantly after transplant, regardless of tolerance or HCV status.

In this chain, TRBV4-3 is recombined with TRBJ1-2; confidence is insufficient to name the D gene. The sequencing used CD4+ T cells from blood, collected at the 22-month timepoint. The sequence came from a human patient who received a liver transplant. Some T cells present after a transplant may be cells of the graft donor. The CDR3 reads as follows: CASSQGARFAYGYTF. The DNA sequence is given as TGCGCCAGCAGCCAAGGCGCCAGGTTTGCCTATGGCTACACCTTC.